The T cell receptor (beta chain) under discussion was sequenced for a study of blood T cell repertoires in COVID-19. On the study more broadly: COVID-19 samples collected from the United States, Italy and Spain covered acute and convalescent phases.

V lost 3 bases, J lost 6 bases, and 14 bases lay in between. The CDR3 extends over 15 amino acids. Germline V lookup: CDR1 SGHVS, CDR2 FQNEAQ. Clones were read by immunoSEQ multiplex PCR, and TCRdb kept only the in-frame ones, dropping some. The sample contains around 130,000 clones, 80% to 85% of which appear only once. This chain links TRBV7-8 with TRBJ2-2; D perhaps matches TRBD1 (5 bases). The TCR originated in a young man with COVID-19, enrolled during active disease. Material for sequencing was peripheral blood. CDR3 sequence reads: CASSFLSGYAGELFF. CDR3 sequence (DNA): TGTGCCAGCAGCTTTTTGTCAGGGTACGCCGGGGAGCTGTTTTTT.